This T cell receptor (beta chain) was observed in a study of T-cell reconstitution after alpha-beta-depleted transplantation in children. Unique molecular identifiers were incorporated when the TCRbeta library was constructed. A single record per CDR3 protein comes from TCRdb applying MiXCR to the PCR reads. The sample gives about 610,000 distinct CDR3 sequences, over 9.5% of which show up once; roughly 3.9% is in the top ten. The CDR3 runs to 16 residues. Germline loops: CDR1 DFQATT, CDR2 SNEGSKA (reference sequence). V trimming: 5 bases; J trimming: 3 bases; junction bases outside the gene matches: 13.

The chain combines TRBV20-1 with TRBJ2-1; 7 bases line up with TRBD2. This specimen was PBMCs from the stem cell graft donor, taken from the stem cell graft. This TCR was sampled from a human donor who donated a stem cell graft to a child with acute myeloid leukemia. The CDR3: CSAQSSREDLYNEQFF. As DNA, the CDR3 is TGCAGTGCTCAAAGTTCCCGGGAGGACCTCTACAATGAGCAGTTCTTC.